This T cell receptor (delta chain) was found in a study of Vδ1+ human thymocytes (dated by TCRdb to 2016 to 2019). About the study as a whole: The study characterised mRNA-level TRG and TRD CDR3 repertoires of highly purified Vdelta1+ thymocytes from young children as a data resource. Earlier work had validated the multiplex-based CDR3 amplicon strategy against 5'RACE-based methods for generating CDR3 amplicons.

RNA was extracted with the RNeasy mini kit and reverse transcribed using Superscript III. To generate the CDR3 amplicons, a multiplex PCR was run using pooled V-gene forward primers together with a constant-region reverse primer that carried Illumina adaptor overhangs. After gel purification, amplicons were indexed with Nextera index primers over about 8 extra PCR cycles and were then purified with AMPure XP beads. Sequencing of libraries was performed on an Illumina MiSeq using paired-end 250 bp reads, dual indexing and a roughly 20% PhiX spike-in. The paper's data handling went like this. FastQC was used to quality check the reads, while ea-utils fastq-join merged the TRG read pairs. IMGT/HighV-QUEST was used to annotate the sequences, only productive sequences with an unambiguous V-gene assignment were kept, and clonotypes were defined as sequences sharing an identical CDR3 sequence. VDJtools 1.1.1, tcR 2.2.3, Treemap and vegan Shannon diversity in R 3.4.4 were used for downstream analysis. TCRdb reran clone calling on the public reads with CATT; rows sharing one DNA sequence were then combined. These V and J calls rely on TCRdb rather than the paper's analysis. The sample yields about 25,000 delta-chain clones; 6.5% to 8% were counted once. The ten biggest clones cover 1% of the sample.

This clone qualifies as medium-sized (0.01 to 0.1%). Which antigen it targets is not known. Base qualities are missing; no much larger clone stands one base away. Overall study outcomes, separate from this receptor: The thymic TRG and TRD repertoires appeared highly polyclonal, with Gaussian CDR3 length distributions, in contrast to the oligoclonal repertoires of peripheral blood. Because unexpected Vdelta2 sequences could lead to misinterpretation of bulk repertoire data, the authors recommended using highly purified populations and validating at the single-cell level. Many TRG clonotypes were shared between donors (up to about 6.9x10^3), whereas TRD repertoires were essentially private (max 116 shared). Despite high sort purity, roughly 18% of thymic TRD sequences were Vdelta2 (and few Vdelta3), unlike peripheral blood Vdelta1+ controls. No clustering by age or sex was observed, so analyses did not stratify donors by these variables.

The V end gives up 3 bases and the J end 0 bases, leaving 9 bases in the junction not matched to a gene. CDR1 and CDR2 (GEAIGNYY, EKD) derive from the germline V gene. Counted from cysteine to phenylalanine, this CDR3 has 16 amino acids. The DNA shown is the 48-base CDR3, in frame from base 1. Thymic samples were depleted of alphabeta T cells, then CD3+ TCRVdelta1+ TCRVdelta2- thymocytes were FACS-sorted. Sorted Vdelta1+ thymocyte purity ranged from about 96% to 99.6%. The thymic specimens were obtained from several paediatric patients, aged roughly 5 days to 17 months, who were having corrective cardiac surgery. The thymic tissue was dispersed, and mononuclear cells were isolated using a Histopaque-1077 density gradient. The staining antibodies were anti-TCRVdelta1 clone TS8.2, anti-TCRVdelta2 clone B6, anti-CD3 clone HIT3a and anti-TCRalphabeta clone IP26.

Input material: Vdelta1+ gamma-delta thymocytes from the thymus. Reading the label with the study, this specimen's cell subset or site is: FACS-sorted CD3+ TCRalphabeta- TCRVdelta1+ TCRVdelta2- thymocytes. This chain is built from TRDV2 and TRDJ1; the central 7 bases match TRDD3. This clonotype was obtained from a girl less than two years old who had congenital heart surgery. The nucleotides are TGTGCCTGTGACCCCTGGGGGGATTTGTACACCGATAAACTCATCTTT. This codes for CACDPWGDLYTDKLIF.